Each of the 3 T cell receptor beta chains below was sequenced from the same sample in a study of blood T cell repertoires in COVID-19. The protocol was immunoSEQ multiplex PCR, while the TCRdb copy is restricted to in-frame clones and leaves out a portion. Among roughly 32,000 clones listed, approximately 82% were seen once. The sequencing sample was made of peripheral blood. These receptors came from a man of 80 years or more with active or convalescent COVID-19.

The V and J genes are TRBV5-1 and TRBJ1-5; the match to TRBD1 covers 8 bases. CDR3 length equals 14 residues. The germline V gene encodes CDR1 SGHRS and CDR2 YFSETQ. The J segment lost 7 bases and the V segment lost 3 bases, leaving 6 bases of the junction unmatched. CDR3 DNA sequence: TGCGCCAGCAGCTCCGGACAGGGTAACCAGCCCCAGCATTTT. Its protein product is CASSSGQGNQPQHF.

CDR3 sequence: CASSYSGGQGYYGYTF. CDR3 DNA: TGTGCCAGCAGTTACTCAGGGGGACAGGGGTACTATGGCTACACCTTC. The V call is TRBV6-5, the J call TRBJ1-2, with 10 bases fitting TRBD1. This CDR3 has 16 amino acids. Germline V gene sequence: CDR1 MNHEY, CDR2 SVGAGI. V lost 0 bases to trimming and J lost 3 bases; unmatched junction nucleotides: 4.

V gene TRBV28 combines with J gene TRBJ2-1, with D tentatively TRBD1 (5 bases). Germline loops: CDR1 MDHEN, CDR2 SYDVKM. Trimming took off 1 base at V and 11 bases at J, with 15 bases between the two ends. This CDR3 comprises 14 residues. The CDR3 DNA reads TGTGCCAGCAGTTTATCGGACACCCTAAGGAAGCAGTTCTTC. This translates into CASSLSDTLRKQFF. Based on the CDR3 plus reference TRBV28 and TRBJ2-1, the full variable domain is DVKVTQSSRYLVKRTGEKVFLECVQDMDHENMFWYRQDPGLGLRLIYFSYDVKMKEKGDIPEGYSVSREKKERFSLILESASTNQTSMYLCASSLSDTLRKQFFGPGTRLTVL.